Detailed here is one TCR beta chain. Its target is unknown. It may be a read error: a sequence one base away is much more abundant. Library preparation for TCR beta used quantitative 5'-RACE with molecular barcodes. TCRdb fed the 5' RACE reads into MiXCR, producing one record per CDR3 protein. Seen here are under 200,000 distinct CDR3 sequences, around a tenth observed once, and the top ten hold 25% to 30%. These data belong to a study of CD8 T cells in ankylosing spondylitis. Findings and caveats of the study: Several of the motif variants were reported before in synovial fluid and blood from reactive arthritis. For ankylosing spondylitis blood, a TCR beta motif of seven to nine highly homologous variants appeared characteristic. The authors reported significant enrichment of disease-linked clones in matched ankylosing spondylitis synovial fluid.

There are 16 residues in the CDR3. In germline, CDR1 is MNHEY, CDR2 SVGAGI. This sequence originates from a male donor with ankylosing spondylitis or in good health (not recorded which). Sample: blood, either unsorted or a sorted T cell fraction (not recorded which). The genes are TRBV6-5 and TRBJ2-3; no firm D call. The CDR3 DNA is TGTGCCAGCAGTTACTCATCGATTACCGCCACAGATGCGCAGTATTTT. This codes for CASSYSSITATDAQYF.